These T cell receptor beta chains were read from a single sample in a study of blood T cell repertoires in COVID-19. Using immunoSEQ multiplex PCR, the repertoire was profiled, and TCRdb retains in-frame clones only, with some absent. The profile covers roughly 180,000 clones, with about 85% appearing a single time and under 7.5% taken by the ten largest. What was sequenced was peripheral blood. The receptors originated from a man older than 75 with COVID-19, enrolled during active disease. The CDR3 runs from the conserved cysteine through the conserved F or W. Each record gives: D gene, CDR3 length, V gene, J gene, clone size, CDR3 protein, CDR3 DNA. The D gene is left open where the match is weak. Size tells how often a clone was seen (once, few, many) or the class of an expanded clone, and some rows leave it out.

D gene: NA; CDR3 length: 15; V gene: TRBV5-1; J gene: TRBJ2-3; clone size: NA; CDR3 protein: CASSTWTANTDTQYF; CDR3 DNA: TGCGCCAGCAGCACTTGGACTGCCAACACAGATACGCAGTATTTT
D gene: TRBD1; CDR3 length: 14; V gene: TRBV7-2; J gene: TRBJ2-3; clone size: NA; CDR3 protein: CASRPGQGVYTQYF; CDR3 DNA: TGTGCCAGCAGGCCGGGACAGGGTGTGTATACGCAGTATTTT
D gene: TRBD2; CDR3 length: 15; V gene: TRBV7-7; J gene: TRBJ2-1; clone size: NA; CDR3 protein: CASSLTSGPLNEQFF; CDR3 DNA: TGTGCCAGCAGCTTGACTAGCGGTCCTCTCAATGAGCAGTTCTTC
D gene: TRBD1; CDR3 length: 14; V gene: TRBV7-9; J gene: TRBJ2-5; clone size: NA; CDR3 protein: CASSLIWDRETQYF; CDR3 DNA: TGTGCCAGCAGCTTAATCTGGGACAGAGAGACCCAGTACTTC
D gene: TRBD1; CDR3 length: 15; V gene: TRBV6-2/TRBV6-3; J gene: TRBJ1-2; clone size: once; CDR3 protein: CASSYPGQGDYGYTF; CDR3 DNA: TGTGCCAGCAGTTATCCGGGACAGGGGGACTATGGCTACACCTTC
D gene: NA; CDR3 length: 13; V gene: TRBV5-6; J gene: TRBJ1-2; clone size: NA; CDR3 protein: CASTLGEQRGYTF; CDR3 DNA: TGTGCCAGCACCCTTGGGGAGCAAAGGGGCTACACCTTC
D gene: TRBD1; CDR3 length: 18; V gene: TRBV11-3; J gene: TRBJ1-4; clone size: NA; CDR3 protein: CASSLQPGQGGTNEKLFF; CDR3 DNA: TGTGCCAGCAGCTTACAACCGGGACAGGGTGGCACTAATGAAAAACTGTTTTTT
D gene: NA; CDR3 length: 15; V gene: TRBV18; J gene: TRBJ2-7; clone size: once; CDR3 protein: CASSPPNSWQGEQYF; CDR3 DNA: TGTGCCAGCTCACCACCGAACAGTTGGCAAGGCGAGCAGTACTTC
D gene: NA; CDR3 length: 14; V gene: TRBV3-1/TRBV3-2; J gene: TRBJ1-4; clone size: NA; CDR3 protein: CASSHRGTNEKLFF; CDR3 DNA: TGTGCCAGCAGCCACAGGGGAACTAATGAAAAACTGTTTTTT
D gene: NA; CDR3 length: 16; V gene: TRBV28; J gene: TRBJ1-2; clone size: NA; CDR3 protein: CASSLGTATLNYGYTF; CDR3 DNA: TGTGCCAGCAGTTTAGGCACAGCCACTCTTAACTATGGCTACACCTTC
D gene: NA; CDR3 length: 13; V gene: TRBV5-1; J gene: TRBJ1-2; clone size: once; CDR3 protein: CASSTWGVYGYTF; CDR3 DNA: TGCGCCAGCAGCACCTGGGGCGTCTATGGCTACACCTTC
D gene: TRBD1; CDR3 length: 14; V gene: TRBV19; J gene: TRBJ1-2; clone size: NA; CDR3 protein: CASSIQDRGGGYTF; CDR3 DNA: TGTGCCAGTAGTATACAGGACAGGGGTGGAGGCTACACCTTC
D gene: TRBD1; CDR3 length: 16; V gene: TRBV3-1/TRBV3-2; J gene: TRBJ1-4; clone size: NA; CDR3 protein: CASSQRQTGGDEKLFF; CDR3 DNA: TGTGCCAGCAGCCAACGCCAGACAGGGGGCGATGAAAAACTGTTTTTT
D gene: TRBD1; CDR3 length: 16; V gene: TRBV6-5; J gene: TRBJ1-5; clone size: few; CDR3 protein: CASSSRTGLVDQPQHF; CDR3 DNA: TGTGCCAGCAGTTCCCGGACAGGGTTGGTGGATCAGCCCCAGCATTTT
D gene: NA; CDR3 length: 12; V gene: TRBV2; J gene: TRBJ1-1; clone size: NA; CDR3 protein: CASSERRTEAFF; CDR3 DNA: TGTGCCAGCAGTGAACGGAGGACTGAAGCTTTCTTT
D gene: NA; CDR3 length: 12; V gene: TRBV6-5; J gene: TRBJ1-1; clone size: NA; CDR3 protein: CASSRVSTEAFF; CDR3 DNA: TGTGCCAGCAGCCGAGTGAGTACTGAAGCTTTCTTT
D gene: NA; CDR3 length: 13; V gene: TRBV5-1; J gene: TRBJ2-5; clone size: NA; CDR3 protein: CASSLRGQETQYF; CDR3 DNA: TGCGCCAGCAGCTTGCGGGGTCAAGAGACCCAGTACTTC
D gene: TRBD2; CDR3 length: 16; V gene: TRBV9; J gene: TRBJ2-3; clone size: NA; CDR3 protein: CASSKWTSGETDTQYF; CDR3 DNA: TGTGCCAGCAGCAAGTGGACTAGCGGGGAAACAGATACGCAGTATTTT
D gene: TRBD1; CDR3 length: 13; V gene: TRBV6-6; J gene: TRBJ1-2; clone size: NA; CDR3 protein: CASSLGTGYGYTF; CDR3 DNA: TGTGCCAGCAGTCTTGGGACAGGCTATGGCTACACCTTC
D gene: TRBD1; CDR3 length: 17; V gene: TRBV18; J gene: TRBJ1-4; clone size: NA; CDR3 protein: CASSPRRLGTGDEKLFF; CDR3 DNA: TGTGCCAGCTCACCGCGAAGGCTCGGGACAGGGGATGAAAAACTGTTTTTT
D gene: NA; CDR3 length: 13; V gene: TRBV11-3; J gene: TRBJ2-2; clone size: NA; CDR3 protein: CASSSRQFGELFF; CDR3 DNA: TGTGCCAGCAGCTCCCGTCAGTTCGGGGAGCTGTTTTTT
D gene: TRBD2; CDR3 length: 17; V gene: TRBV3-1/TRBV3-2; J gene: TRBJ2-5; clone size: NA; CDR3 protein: CASSQARTSGGAETQYF; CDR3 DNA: TGTGCCAGCAGCCAGGCTCGGACTAGCGGGGGGGCGGAGACCCAGTACTTC
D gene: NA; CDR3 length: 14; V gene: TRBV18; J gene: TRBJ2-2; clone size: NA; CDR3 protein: CASSPTGNTGELFF; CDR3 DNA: TGTGCCAGCTCACCGACGGGAAACACCGGGGAGCTGTTTTTT
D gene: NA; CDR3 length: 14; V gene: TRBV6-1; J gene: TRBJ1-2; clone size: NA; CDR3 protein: CASSEKGRGNGYTF; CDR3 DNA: TGTGCCAGCAGTGAAAAGGGGCGCGGGAATGGCTACACCTTC
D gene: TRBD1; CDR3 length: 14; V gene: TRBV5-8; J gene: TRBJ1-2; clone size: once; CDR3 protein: CASSPRTGNYGYTF; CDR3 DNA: TGTGCCAGCAGCCCCCGGACAGGGAACTATGGCTACACCTTC
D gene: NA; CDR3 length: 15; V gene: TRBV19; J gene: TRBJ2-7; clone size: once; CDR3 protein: CASSILATGTYEQYF; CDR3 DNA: TGTGCCAGTAGTATCCTAGCGACAGGGACCTACGAGCAGTACTTC
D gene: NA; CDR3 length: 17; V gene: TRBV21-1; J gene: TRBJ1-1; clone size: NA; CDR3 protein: CASSLPRTRGGKTEAFF; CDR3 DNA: TGTGCCAGCAGCCTACCTCGGACAAGGGGGGGGAAAACTGAAGCTTTCTTT
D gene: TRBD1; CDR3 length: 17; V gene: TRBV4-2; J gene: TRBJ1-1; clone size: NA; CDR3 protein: CASSQVKGQGSNTEAFF; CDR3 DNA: TGTGCCAGCAGCCAGGTTAAGGGACAGGGCTCCAACACTGAAGCTTTCTTT
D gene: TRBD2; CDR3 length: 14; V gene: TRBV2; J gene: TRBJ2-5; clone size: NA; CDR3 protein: CASSERASGETQYF; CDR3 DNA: TGTGCCAGCAGTGAAAGGGCTAGCGGAGAGACCCAGTACTTC
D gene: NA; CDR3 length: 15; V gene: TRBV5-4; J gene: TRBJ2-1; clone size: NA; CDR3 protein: CASRVDRSLYNEQFF; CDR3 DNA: TGTGCCAGCAGGGTGGACAGAAGCCTATACAATGAGCAGTTCTTC
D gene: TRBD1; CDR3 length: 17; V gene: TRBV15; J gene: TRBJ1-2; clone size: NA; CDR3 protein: CATSRARPGDSQKGYTF; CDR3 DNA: TGTGCCACCAGCAGAGCCAGACCCGGGGACAGTCAAAAAGGCTACACCTTC
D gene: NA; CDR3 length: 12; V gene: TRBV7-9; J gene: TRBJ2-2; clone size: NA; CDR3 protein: CASSSQTGELFF; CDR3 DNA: TGTGCCAGCAGCTCACAGACCGGGGAGCTGTTTTTT
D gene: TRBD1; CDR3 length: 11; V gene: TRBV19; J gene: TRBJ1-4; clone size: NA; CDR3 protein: CASGQVEKLFF; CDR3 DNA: TGTGCCAGTGGACAGGTTGAAAAACTGTTTTTT
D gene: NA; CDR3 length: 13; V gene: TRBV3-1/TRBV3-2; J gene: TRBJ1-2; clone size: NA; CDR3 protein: CASSQERGGGYTF; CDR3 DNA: TGTGCCAGCAGCCAAGAGAGGGGGGGAGGCTACACCTTC
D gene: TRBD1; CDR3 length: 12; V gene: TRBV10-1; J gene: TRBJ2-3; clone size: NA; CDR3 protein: CASSRDRDTQYF; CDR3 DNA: TGCGCCAGCAGTAGGGACAGAGATACGCAGTATTTT
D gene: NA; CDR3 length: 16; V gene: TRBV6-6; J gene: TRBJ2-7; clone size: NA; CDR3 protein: CASSYSRTVKRYEQYF; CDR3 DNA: TGTGCCAGCAGTTACTCGAGGACAGTCAAACGTTACGAGCAGTACTTC
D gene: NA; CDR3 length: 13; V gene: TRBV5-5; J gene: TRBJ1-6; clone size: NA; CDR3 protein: CASSLAGESPLHF; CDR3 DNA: TGTGCCAGCAGCTTGGCCGGAGAATCACCCCTCCACTTT
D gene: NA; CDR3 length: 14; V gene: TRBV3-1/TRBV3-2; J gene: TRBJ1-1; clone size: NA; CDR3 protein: CASRPRGTNTEAFF; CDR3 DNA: TGTGCCAGCAGGCCCCGGGGGACCAACACTGAAGCTTTCTTT
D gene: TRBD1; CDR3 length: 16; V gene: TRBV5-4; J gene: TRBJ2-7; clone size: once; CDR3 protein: CASSPTTGASTYEQYF; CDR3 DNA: TGTGCCAGCAGCCCAACGACAGGGGCTTCGACCTACGAGCAGTACTTC
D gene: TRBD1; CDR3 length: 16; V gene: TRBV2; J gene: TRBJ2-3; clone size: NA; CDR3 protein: CASRPYRGQGTDTQYF; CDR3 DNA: TGTGCCAGCAGGCCGTACAGGGGGCAAGGGACAGATACGCAGTATTTT
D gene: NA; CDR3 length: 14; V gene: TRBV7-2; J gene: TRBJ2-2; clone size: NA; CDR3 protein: CASSFQGGTGELFF; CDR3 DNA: TGTGCCAGCAGCTTTCAGGGTGGCACCGGGGAGCTGTTTTTT
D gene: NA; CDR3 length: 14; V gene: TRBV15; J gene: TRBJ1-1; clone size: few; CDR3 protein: CATSMRTGTPEAFF; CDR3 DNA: TGTGCCACCAGCATGCGAACCGGGACACCTGAAGCTTTCTTT
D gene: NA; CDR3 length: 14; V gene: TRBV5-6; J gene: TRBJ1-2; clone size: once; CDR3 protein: CASSLQGLVYGYTF; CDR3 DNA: TGTGCCAGCAGCTTACAGGGATTGGTCTATGGCTACACCTTC
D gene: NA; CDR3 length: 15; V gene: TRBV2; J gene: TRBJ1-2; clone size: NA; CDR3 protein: CASSSSGVPNYGYTF; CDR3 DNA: TGTGCCAGCAGTTCCTCGGGAGTACCTAACTATGGCTACACCTTC
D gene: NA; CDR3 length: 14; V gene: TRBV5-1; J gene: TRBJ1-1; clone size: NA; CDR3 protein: CASKSGGSPTEAFF; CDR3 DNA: TGCGCCAGCAAATCCGGGGGGAGTCCCACTGAAGCTTTCTTT
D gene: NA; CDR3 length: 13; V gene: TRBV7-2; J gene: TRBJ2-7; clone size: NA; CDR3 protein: CASSSTVAYEQYF; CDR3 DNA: TGTGCCAGCAGCTCGACAGTTGCCTACGAGCAGTACTTC
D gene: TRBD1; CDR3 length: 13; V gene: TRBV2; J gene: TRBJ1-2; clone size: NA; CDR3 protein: CASSLRDSHGYTF; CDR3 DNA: TGTGCCAGCAGTCTCCGGGACAGCCATGGCTACACCTTC
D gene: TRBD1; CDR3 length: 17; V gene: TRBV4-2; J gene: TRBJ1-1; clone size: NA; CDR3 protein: CASSPGQVFPLNTEAFF; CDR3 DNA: TGTGCCAGCAGCCCAGGACAGGTCTTTCCGTTGAACACTGAAGCTTTCTTT
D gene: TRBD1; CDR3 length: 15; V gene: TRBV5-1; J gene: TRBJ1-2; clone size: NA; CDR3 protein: CASSFSGGANYGYTF; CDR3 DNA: TGCGCCAGCAGCTTCTCAGGGGGAGCTAACTATGGCTACACCTTC
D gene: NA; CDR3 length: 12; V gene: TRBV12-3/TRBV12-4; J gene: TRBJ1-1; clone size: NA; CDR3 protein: CASSFGRVGAFF; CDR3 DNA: TGTGCCAGCAGTTTCGGCAGGGTAGGAGCTTTCTTT
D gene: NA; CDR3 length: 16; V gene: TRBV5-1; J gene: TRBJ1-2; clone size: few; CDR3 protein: CASSLDASRVNYGYTF; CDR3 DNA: TGCGCCAGCAGCTTGGATGCCAGCAGGGTTAACTATGGCTACACCTTC
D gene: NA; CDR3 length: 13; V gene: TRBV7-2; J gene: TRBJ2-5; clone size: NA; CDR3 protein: CASSARAAETQYF; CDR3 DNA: TGTGCCAGCAGCGCCAGGGCGGCAGAGACCCAGTACTTC
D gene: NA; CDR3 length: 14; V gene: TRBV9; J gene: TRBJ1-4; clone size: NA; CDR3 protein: CASSATLGGEKLFF; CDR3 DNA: TGTGCCAGCAGCGCGACACTAGGAGGAGAAAAACTGTTTTTT
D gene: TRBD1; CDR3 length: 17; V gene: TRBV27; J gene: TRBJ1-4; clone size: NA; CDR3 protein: CASSSGQGGATNEKLFF; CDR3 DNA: TGTGCCAGCAGTTCCGGACAGGGGGGAGCAACTAATGAAAAACTGTTTTTT
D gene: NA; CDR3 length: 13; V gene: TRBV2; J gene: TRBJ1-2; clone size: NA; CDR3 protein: CASSEEQYYGYTF; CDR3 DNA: TGTGCCAGCAGTGAGGAACAGTACTATGGCTACACCTTC
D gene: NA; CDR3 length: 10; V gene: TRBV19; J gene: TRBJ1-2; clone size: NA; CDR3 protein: CASSSRDYTF; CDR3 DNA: TGTGCCAGTAGCAGTCGTGACTACACCTTC
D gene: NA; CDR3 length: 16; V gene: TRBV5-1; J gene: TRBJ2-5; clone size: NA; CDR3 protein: CASSLTGTAFQETQYF; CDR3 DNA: TGCGCCAGCAGCTTGACAGGGACGGCGTTTCAAGAGACCCAGTACTTC
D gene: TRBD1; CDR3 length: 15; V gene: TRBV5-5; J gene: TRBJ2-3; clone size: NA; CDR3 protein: CASSIGQGSTDTQYF; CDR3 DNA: TGTGCCAGCAGCATAGGACAGGGGAGCACAGATACGCAGTATTTT
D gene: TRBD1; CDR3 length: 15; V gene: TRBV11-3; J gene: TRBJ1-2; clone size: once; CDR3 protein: CASSPGTASNYGYTF; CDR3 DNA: TGTGCCAGCAGCCCCGGGACAGCCAGTAACTATGGCTACACCTTC
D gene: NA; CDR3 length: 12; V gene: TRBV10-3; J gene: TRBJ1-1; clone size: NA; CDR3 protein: CAISPRGDRAFF; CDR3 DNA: TGTGCCATCAGTCCCCGGGGAGACAGGGCTTTCTTT